The source of this TCR beta chain is a study of T-cell reconstitution after alpha-beta-depleted transplantation in children. This clonotype appeared many times. The CDR3 covers 16 residues. V was clipped by 3 bases and J by 8 bases; unmatched bases: 13. Per germline, CDR1 SGDLS and CDR2 YYNGEE. The library targeted TCRbeta and was prepared with unique molecular identifiers. TCRdb reprocessed the PCR reads with MiXCR, giving one entry per CDR3 protein. This table has a few hundred thousand distinct CDR3 sequences, about 9.4% appearing once. The source was PBMCs from the stem cell graft donor, collected from the stem cell graft. The TCR sequence derives from a human donor who donated a stem cell graft to a child with acute lymphoblastic leukemia. This sequence joins TRBV9 and TRBJ2-1; the match to TRBD1 covers 8 bases. The CDR3 sequence: CASSDQRGSGGDEQFF. CDR3 coding DNA: TGTGCCAGCAGCGATCAGAGGGGTTCAGGGGGCGATGAGCAGTTCTTC.